The T cell receptor beta chain under discussion was sequenced for a study of beta chain features in type 1 diabetes. The authors reverse transcribed all of the isolated RNA, so sequencing captured expressed TCRB transcripts. TCRdb keeps only in-frame clones here, not all; method: immunoSEQ multiplex PCR. The sample includes almost 350,000 clones, less than 20% seen only once; the top ten take approximately 0.041%. One heparinised draw of blood, averaging about 110 mL, came from each donor. V lost 6 bases to trimming and J lost 5 bases, with 8 bases between them. The germline V gene has CDR1 DFQATT and CDR2 SNEGSKA (reference sequence). This CDR3 has 11 amino acids.

This chain joins TRBV20-1 and TRBJ2-1, with no clear D. The sample was naive CD4+ T cells from blood. The TCR sequence derives from a woman aged 18-29 years in good health. CDR3 amino acids: CSAIRDNEQFF. CDR3 nucleotides: TGCAGTGCCATCCGGGACAATGAGCAGTTCTTC.